Following are 28 T cell receptor beta chains from one sample sequenced in a study of blood T cell repertoires in COVID-19. Measured with immunoSEQ multiplex PCR; TCRdb has only the in-frame clones, and not every one. Of some 160,000 clones listed, 85% to 90% are singletons. Sequencing input: peripheral blood. The receptors here all came from a woman in her sixties or seventies with active COVID-19.

This rearrangement joins TRBV25-1 to TRBJ1-2, with a weak D call TRBD1 (6 bases). Trimming took 0 bases from V and 8 from J, leaving 16 bases between them. The CDR3 consists of 15 residues. Per germline, CDR1 MGHDK and CDR2 SYGVNS. CDR3 amino acids: CASSEYSRQVDGYTF. The CDR3 nucleotides read TGTGCCAGCAGTGAATATTCACGACAGGTCGACGGCTACACCTTC.

The chain employs TRBV28 and TRBJ2-5; possibly TRBD2 for D (6 bases). From germline, CDR1 is MDHEN and CDR2 SYDVKM. The CDR3 is 14 amino acids. V lost 4 bases, J lost 0 bases, and 9 bases lay in between. The CDR3 sequence is CASSSWDYQETQYF. In nucleotides, the CDR3 is TGTGCCAGCAGTTCCTGGGACTACCAAGAGACCCAGTACTTC. The full variable domain, rest sourced from reference TRBV28 and TRBJ2-5, is DVKVTQSSRYLVKRTGEKVFLECVQDMDHENMFWYRQDPGLGLRLIYFSYDVKMKEKGDIPEGYSVSREKKERFSLILESASTNQTSMYLCASSSWDYQETQYFGPGTRLLVL.

V usage is TRBV30 and J usage is TRBJ2-4; possible D gene TRBD2, 5 bases. The CDR3 is made up of 16 amino acids. V was clipped by 0 bases and J by 0 bases, with 12 bases between them. Germline loops: CDR1 GTSNPN, CDR2 SVGIG (reference sequence). The CDR3 loop is CAWSVIGGGAKNIQYF. For the CDR3, the DNA is TGTGCCTGGAGTGTAATTGGCGGAGGAGCCAAAAACATTCAGTACTTC.

The V gene is TRBV28, the J gene TRBJ2-2; possibly TRBD2 for D (6 bases). With 2 bases removed from V and 4 bases from J, the gap between germline ends came to 11 bases. Per the germline V gene, CDR1 is MDHEN and CDR2 is SYDVKM. The CDR3 runs 15 residues. CDR3 in DNA: TGTGCCAGCAGTTTAAGTCTGCGGGGCACCGGGGAGCTGTTTTTT. Encoded protein: CASSLSLRGTGELFF.

This sequence joins TRBV6-2 or TRBV6-3 and TRBJ1-1; D is perhaps TRBD1 (6 bases). CDR3 size: 14 residues. The V end lost 2 bases, the J end lost 3 bases, and 10 bases lay between the germline ends. CDR1 and CDR2 from the germline V gene are MNHEY and SVGEGT. Here the CDR3 DNA reads TGTGCCAGCAGTTACGGGGGCTTGGACACTGAAGCTTTCTTT. It yields the protein CASSYGGLDTEAFF.

The chain combines TRBV28 with TRBJ2-7; no clear D. CDR1 and CDR2 (germline): MDHEN, SYDVKM. V lost 5 bases to trimming and J lost 6 bases, with 17 bases between them. The CDR3 sequence is 14 residues long. The CDR3 nucleotides are TGTGCCAGCAGTACTCCAATCTATCCGAGCGAGCAGTACTTC. Translation gives CASSTPIYPSEQYF.

The chain joins TRBV7-2 to TRBJ2-1; 7 nucleotides line up with TRBD1. The J segment lost 15 bases and the V segment lost 5 bases, leaving 10 bases of the junction unmatched. The CDR3 totals 12 residues. Germline CDR1 and CDR2: SGHTA and FQGNSA. The CDR3 loop reads CASSLGTARGFF. For the CDR3, the DNA is TGTGCCAGCAGCCTCGGGACAGCCCGAGGGTTCTTC.

The gene calls are TRBV29-1 and TRBJ2-7; 10 positions agree with TRBD1. CDR3 size: 14 residues. Looked up from germline, CDR1 is SQVTM and CDR2 is ANQGSEA. V trimming: 7 bases; J trimming: 2 bases; junction bases outside the gene matches: 8. The CDR3 loop is CSANPGQGTYEQYF. As DNA, the CDR3 is TGCAGCGCCAATCCGGGACAGGGGACCTACGAGCAGTACTTC.

This clone is a singleton in its sample. The chain joins TRBV28 to TRBJ1-2; D remains unclear. Trimming removed 6 bases at V and 2 bases at J, with 7 bases between. The CDR3 extends over 12 amino acids. The V gene's germline CDR1 is MDHEN and CDR2 SYDVKM. The CDR3 region is CASSLQNYGYTF. DNA of the CDR3: TGTGCCAGCAGCCTCCAGAACTATGGCTACACCTTC.

The gene calls are TRBV4-3 and TRBJ2-7; no reliable D call. Trimming removed 1 base at V and 2 bases at J, with 6 bases between. Per germline, CDR1 LGHNA and CDR2 YSLEER. The CDR3 has 13 residues. The CDR3 region has the DNA TGCGCCAGCAGCCAAGGACTCGCCTACGAGCAGTACTTC. This codes for CASSQGLAYEQYF.

The chain joins TRBV19 to TRBJ2-3; TRBD2 aligns across 8 bases. CDR3 length: 15 residues. CDR1 is LNHDA and CDR2 is SQIVND in the germline V gene (reference sequence). The junction had 7 bases not matched to a gene; V was cut back by 4 bases and J by 4 bases. In DNA form, the CDR3 reads TGTGCCAGTAGTAAGGCGGGAGGTCTGGCAGATACGCAGTATTTT. It codes for CASSKAGGLADTQYF. Combining the CDR3 with reference TRBV19 and TRBJ2-3 gives the whole variable domain DGGITQSPKYLFRKEGQNVTLSCEQNLNHDAMYWYRQDPGQGLRLIYYSQIVNDFQKGDIAEGYSVSREKKESFPLTVTSAQKNPTAFYLCASSKAGGLADTQYFGPGTRLTVL.

This chain links TRBV11-2 with TRBJ2-7; perhaps TRBD2 as D (6 bases). There are 14 residues in the CDR3. The germline gives CDR1 SGHAT, CDR2 FQNNGV. V was trimmed by 1 base and J by 3 bases, leaving 10 bases between them. The CDR3 protein is CASSLVGGHYEQYF. The CDR3 region has the DNA TGTGCCAGCAGCTTAGTGGGGGGTCACTACGAGCAGTACTTC.

V and J are TRBV30 and TRBJ1-5, with 8 bases identical to TRBD1. The trim removed 0 bases at V and 5 bases at J, leaving 6 bases unmatched. Germline CDR1 and CDR2: GTSNPN and SVGIG (reference sequence). This CDR3 is 15 amino acids long. CDR3 sequence: CAWSVGDRSDQPQHF. CDR3 DNA sequence: TGTGCCTGGAGTGTCGGGGACAGGAGCGATCAGCCCCAGCATTTT. Using reference TRBV30 and TRBJ1-5 for the parts outside the CDR3, the full variable domain is SQTIHQWPATLVQPVGSPLSLECTVEGTSNPNLYWYRQAAGRGLQLLFYSVGIGQISSEVPQNLSASRPQDRQFILSSKKLLLSDSGFYLCAWSVGDRSDQPQHFGDGTRLSIL.

For this clone: One end of the junction fails to match germline, which may point to a read error. The rearrangement links TRBV7-7 to TRBJ2-5; 9 nucleotides line up with TRBD2. CDR1 is SSHAT and CDR2 is FNYEAQ in the germline V gene (reference sequence). The CDR3 is made up of 15 amino acids. CDR3 in amino acids: CASSLGLAGGETQYF. CDR3 in DNA: TGTGCTAGCAGCCTGGGACTAGCTGGAGGCGAGACCCAGTACTTC.

This sequence joins TRBV5-1 and TRBJ1-6, with D possibly matching TRBD1 (5 bases). There are 14 residues in the CDR3. In germline, CDR1 is SGHRS, CDR2 YFSETQ. Trimming removed 0 bases from V and 6 bases from J, with 7 bases in between. In nucleotides, the CDR3 is TGCGCCAGCAGCTTGGAGGGGTTTAATTCACCCCTCCACTTT. Translated: CASSLEGFNSPLHF.

The V and J genes are TRBV4-1 and TRBJ1-2; 12 nucleotides align to TRBD1. J gave up 4 bases and V 4 bases, and 7 bases lay outside the gene matches. The CDR3 has 16 amino acids. Germline CDR1 MGHRA, CDR2 YSYEKL. For the CDR3, the DNA is TGCGCCAGCAGCCCCCTGGGGACAGGGGGCGTCTATGGCTACACCTTC. Encoded protein: CASSPLGTGGVYGYTF.

The chain combines TRBV5-4 with TRBJ2-5; 9 bases map to TRBD1. Trimming at V came to 6 bases and at J to 5 bases, leaving 11 bases not matched to a gene. Germline V lookup: CDR1 SGHNT, CDR2 YYREEE (reference sequence). CDR3 size: 15 residues. DNA of the CDR3: TGTGCCAGCACCGAACTTACAGGGGGCGGGGAGACCCAGTACTTC. Its protein product is CASTELTGGGETQYF.

This sequence joins TRBV19 and TRBJ2-4, with D perhaps TRBD2 (5 bases). The germline gives CDR1 LNHDA, CDR2 SQIVND (reference sequence). The CDR3 covers 11 residues. The V and J ends lost 3 bases and 8 bases respectively, with 5 bases between them. DNA for the CDR3: TGTGCCAGTAGTATGGAGGACATTCAGTACTTC. Encoded protein: CASSMEDIQYF. Supplemented by reference TRBV19 and TRBJ2-4, the full variable domain reads DGGITQSPKYLFRKEGQNVTLSCEQNLNHDAMYWYRQDPGQGLRLIYYSQIVNDFQKGDIAEGYSVSREKKESFPLTVTSAQKNPTAFYLCASSMEDIQYFGAGTRLSVL.

V and J are TRBV28 and TRBJ2-5; 11 positions agree with TRBD2. V lost 5 bases to trimming and J lost 4 bases; unmatched junction nucleotides: 18. The CDR3 is 19 amino acids. Germline CDR1 is MDHEN and CDR2 is SYDVKM. CDR3 region: CASSPTGTSGLIGGETQYF. CDR3 nucleotide sequence: TGTGCCAGCAGTCCAACCGGGACTAGCGGACTCATTGGGGGAGAGACCCAGTACTTC. The full variable domain, with the rest looked up from reference TRBV28 and TRBJ2-5, is DVKVTQSSRYLVKRTGEKVFLECVQDMDHENMFWYRQDPGLGLRLIYFSYDVKMKEKGDIPEGYSVSREKKERFSLILESASTNQTSMYLCASSPTGTSGLIGGETQYFGPGTRLLVL.

V is TRBV28 and J is TRBJ1-1; D not resolved. The CDR3 is 15 residues long. Germline V gene lookup returns CDR1 MDHEN and CDR2 SYDVKM. V was shortened by 2 bases and J by 4 bases, with 14 bases between the two germline ends. CDR3 in DNA: TGTGCCAGCAGTTTAAAAAGAGGAAGTGCCACTGAAGCTTTCTTT. It translates to CASSLKRGSATEAFF.

This clone has a handful of counts. The V call is TRBV4-3, the J call TRBJ2-7; D is possibly TRBD2 (6 bases). V was trimmed by 0 bases and J by 1 base, leaving 10 bases between them. The CDR3 spans 15 residues. Germline V gene sequence: CDR1 LGHNA, CDR2 YSLEER. This chain's CDR3 is CASSQEREYSYEQYF. The CDR3, as DNA: TGCGCCAGCAGCCAAGAACGGGAGTATTCCTACGAGCAGTACTTC.

The rearrangement uses TRBV7-2 and TRBJ2-1; D unclear. The V end lost 5 bases, the J end lost 9 bases, and 26 bases lay between the germline ends. This CDR3 region has 17 residues. Germline CDR1 reads SGHTA; CDR2 reads FQGNSA. CDR3 residues: CASSPPAVAYLGGEQFF. The CDR3 DNA follows: TGTGCCAGCAGCCCTCCGGCGGTAGCTTACCTAGGTGGTGAGCAGTTCTTC.

The gene calls are TRBV3-1 (or the pseudogene TRBV3-2) and TRBJ2-6; D is unresolved. There are 21 residues in the CDR3. CDR1 and CDR2 (germline): LGHDT, YNNKEL (reference sequence). V was pared by 1 base and J by 1 base, with 23 bases between. The DNA of the CDR3 is TGTGCCAGCAGCCAAGTTCACCCCTCAGGTCCCCCCGAATCTGGGGCCAACGTCCTGACTTTC. Residues: CASSQVHPSGPPESGANVLTF.

The rearrangement uses TRBV6-5 and TRBJ2-1, with 9 bases that match TRBD2. The CDR3 has 16 residues. V dropped 0 bases and J dropped 4; count of bases not matched to a gene: 4. Germline loops: CDR1 MNHEY, CDR2 SVGAGI. CDR3 residues: CASSYSASGVYNEQFF. The CDR3 DNA reads TGTGCCAGCAGTTACTCCGCTAGCGGGGTTTACAATGAGCAGTTCTTC.

The V and J genes are TRBV18 and TRBJ2-1, with 11 positions matching TRBD2. V was pared by 3 bases and J by 3 bases, with 10 bases of the junction left unmatched. Germline CDR1 is KGHSH and CDR2 is LQKENI. The length of the CDR3 is 18 residues. The CDR3 region is CASSPLRSSGRNYNEQFF. The CDR3 DNA is TGTGCCAGCTCACCCCTTCGCTCTAGCGGGAGGAACTACAATGAGCAGTTCTTC.

The rearrangement uses TRBV28 and TRBJ1-3, with a tentative D call TRBD1 (5 bases). CDR1 and CDR2 from the germline V gene are MDHEN and SYDVKM. The length of the CDR3 is 19 residues. V was trimmed by 2 bases and J by 4 bases, leaving 24 bases between them. The CDR3 DNA sequence: TGTGCCAGCAGTTTAAATACCCCCCTTGGGGCCCGCTTCGGAAACACCATATATTTT. This sequence encodes CASSLNTPLGARFGNTIYF.

The rearrangement links TRBV11-2 to TRBJ1-4; no definite D call. V dropped 5 bases and J dropped 0 bases, with 19 bases sitting between them. The CDR3 contains 18 residues. Germline CDR1 and CDR2: SGHAT and FQNNGV. The CDR3 is CASSARPTQRATNEKLFF. The CDR3 region has the DNA TGTGCCAGCAGCGCTAGACCGACCCAGAGAGCAACTAATGAAAAACTGTTTTTT.

The chain combines TRBV6-5 with TRBJ1-5; TRBD1 matches 9 bases. The V gene's germline CDR1 is MNHEY and CDR2 SVGAGI. This CDR3 region has 15 residues. With V trimmed by 6 bases and J by 5 bases, 8 bases remained unmatched. The CDR3 bases are TGTGCCAGCAGGACACAGGGGGCTGTGGATCAGCCCCAGCATTTT. Its protein product is CASRTQGAVDQPQHF.